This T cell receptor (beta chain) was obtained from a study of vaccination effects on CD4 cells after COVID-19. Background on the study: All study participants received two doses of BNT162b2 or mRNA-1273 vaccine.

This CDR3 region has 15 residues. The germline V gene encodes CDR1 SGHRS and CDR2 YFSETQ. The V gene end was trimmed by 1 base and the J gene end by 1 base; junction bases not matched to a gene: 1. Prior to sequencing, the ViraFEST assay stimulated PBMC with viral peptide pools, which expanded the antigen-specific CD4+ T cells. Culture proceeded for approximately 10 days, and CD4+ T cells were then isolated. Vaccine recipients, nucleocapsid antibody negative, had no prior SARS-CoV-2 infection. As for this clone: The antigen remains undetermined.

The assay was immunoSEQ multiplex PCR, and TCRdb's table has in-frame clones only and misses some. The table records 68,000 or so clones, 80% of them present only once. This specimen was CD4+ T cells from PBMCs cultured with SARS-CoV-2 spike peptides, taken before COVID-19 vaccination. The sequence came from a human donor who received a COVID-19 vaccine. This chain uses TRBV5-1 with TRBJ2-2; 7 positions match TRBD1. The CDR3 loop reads CASSLRTGNTGELFF. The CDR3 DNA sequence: TGCGCCAGCAGCTTGAGGACAGGGAACACCGGGGAGCTGTTTTTT.